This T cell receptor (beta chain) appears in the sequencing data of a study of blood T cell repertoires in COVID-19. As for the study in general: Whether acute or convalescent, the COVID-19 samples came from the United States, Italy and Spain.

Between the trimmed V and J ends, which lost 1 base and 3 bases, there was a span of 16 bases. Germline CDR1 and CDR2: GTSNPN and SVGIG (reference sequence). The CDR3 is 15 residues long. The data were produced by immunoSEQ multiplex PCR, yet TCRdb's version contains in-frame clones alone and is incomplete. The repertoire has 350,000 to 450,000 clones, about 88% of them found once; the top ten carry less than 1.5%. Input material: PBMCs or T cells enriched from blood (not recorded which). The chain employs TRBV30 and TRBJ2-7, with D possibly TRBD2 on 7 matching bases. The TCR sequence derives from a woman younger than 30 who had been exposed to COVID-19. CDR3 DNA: TGTGCCTGGAGTGAAGCTGCGGGGGCCCTCTACGAGCAGTACTTC. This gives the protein CAWSEAAGALYEQYF.